The 18 T cell receptor beta chains presented below share a single source sample, sequenced in a study of shared clonotypes between healthy human individuals. Repertoires were generated with immunoSEQ multiplex PCR, while TCRdb's copy carries only in-frame clones and drops some. The profile shows approximately 1,500,000 clones, roughly 95% of them singletons. Sequencing was done on a sample of naive CD4+ T cells sorted from blood. Sample subset: CD45RA+ positively selected. The receptors were gathered from a man aged 25 to 40 in good health.

The chain combines TRBV19 with TRBJ2-3; TRBD2 agrees at 7 bases. The V and J ends lost 3 bases and 4 bases, in that order; junction bases with no gene match: 7. CDR3 size: 15 residues. Germline CDR1 and CDR2: LNHDA and SQIVND (reference sequence). The CDR3 here is CASSIGGRAPDTQYF. CDR3 sequence (DNA): TGTGCCAGTAGTATCGGAGGGAGGGCCCCAGATACGCAGTATTTT.

This chain uses TRBV7-2 with TRBJ1-2; tentative D call: TRBD1 (5 bases). V was pared by 1 base and J by 5 bases, with 17 bases between. The CDR3 runs 16 residues. Germline V gives CDR1 SGHTA, CDR2 FQGNSA. CDR3 amino acids: CASSLDRDWEMYGYTF. DNA of the CDR3: TGTGCCAGCAGCTTAGATCGGGACTGGGAAATGTATGGCTACACCTTC.

The chain uses TRBV2 and TRBJ2-1, with D hard to call. V was shortened by 6 bases and J by 1 base, with 7 bases between the two germline ends. The length of the CDR3 is 13 residues. Germline V CDR1 and CDR2: SNHLY, FYNNEI. The CDR3 is CASRPNSYNEQFF. DNA of the CDR3: TGTGCCAGCAGACCCAATTCCTACAATGAGCAGTTCTTC.

The rearrangement links TRBV7-9 to TRBJ2-2; TRBD2 aligns across 7 bases. J gave up 7 bases and V 6 bases, and 8 bases lay outside the gene matches. The CDR3 length is 14 residues. CDR1 is SEHNR, CDR2 FQNEAQ, per germline (reference sequence). The CDR3 protein is CASRWTRVLGELFF. The CDR3, as DNA: TGTGCCAGCAGATGGACTAGGGTGCTCGGGGAGCTGTTTTTT.

This clone occurred once. V and J are TRBV5-1 and TRBJ1-1; D unresolved. Trimming took 6 bases from V and 3 from J, leaving 12 bases between them. This CDR3 spans 13 amino acids. Germline loops: CDR1 SGHRS, CDR2 YFSETQ. CDR3 residues: CASKYTADTEAFF. CDR3 nucleotide sequence: TGCGCCAGCAAATACACCGCGGACACTGAAGCTTTCTTT.

V is TRBV7-9 and J is TRBJ2-7; 7 positions agree with TRBD1. V lost 4 bases, J lost 2 bases, and 11 bases stayed unmatched. Germline-derived CDR1 and CDR2 are SEHNR and FQNEAQ (reference sequence). The CDR3 sequence is 16 residues long. This chain's CDR3 is CASSSLNRGIPYEQYF. The CDR3 nucleotides are TGTGCCAGCAGCTCCCTAAACAGGGGAATCCCCTACGAGCAGTACTTC. Together with reference TRBV7-9 and TRBJ2-7, the CDR3 gives the full variable domain: DTGVSQNPRHKITKRGQNVTFRCDPISEHNRLYWYRQTLGQGPEFLTYFQNEAQLEKSRLLSDRFSAERPKGSFSTLEIQRTEQGDSAMYLCASSSLNRGIPYEQYFGPGTRLTVT.

The chain combines TRBV25-1 with TRBJ2-1; the D is unclear. The V gene lost 6 bases and the J gene lost 5 bases, with 17 bases spanning the gap. The CDR3 is made up of 15 amino acids. Germline CDR1 reads MGHDK; CDR2 reads SYGVNS. The CDR3 DNA sequence: TGTGCCAGCAGCACCCCTAGAGTGCTGAACAATGAGCAGTTCTTC. Protein sequence: CASSTPRVLNNEQFF.

This clone was picked up one time. Written as DNA, the CDR3 is TGTGCCAGCAGTGATGGTCTAGCGGGAGCGGAGACCCAGTACTTC. It yields the protein CASSDGLAGAETQYF. The chain couples TRBV2 to TRBJ2-5, with TRBD2 identical over 10 bases. Germline values: CDR1 SNHLY, CDR2 FYNNEI. V shed 3 bases and J 5 bases; nucleotides not matched to a gene: 6. There are 15 residues in the CDR3.

V is TRBV15 and J is TRBJ2-7; possibly TRBD2 for D (6 bases). The CDR3 covers 20 residues. Germline V gene lookup returns CDR1 LNHNV and CDR2 YYDKDF (reference sequence). With 1 base removed from V and 1 base from J, the gap between germline ends came to 26 bases. CDR3 amino acids: CATSRGRDQTPGLSSYEQYF. In nucleotides, the CDR3 is TGTGCCACCAGCAGAGGACGGGACCAGACCCCGGGACTTTCTTCCTACGAGCAGTACTTC.

The genes are TRBV7-9 and TRBJ2-3; unclear D gene. Germline CDR1 is SEHNR and CDR2 is FQNEAQ (reference sequence). The CDR3 sequence is 12 residues long. Trimming pared 3 bases from V and 4 bases from J, leaving 5 bases between. The CDR3 sequence is CASSFMADTQYF. The DNA of the CDR3 is TGTGCCAGCAGCTTTATGGCAGATACGCAGTATTTT.

The chain links TRBV10-3 to TRBJ2-2, with 10 positions matching TRBD2. Losses at the gene ends were 5 bases for V and 0 bases for J; bases not matched to a gene: 9. Germline V lookup: CDR1 ENHRY, CDR2 SYGVKD. The CDR3 loop spans 18 amino acids. CDR3 in amino acids: CAISSTSGRLPNTGELFF. The CDR3 bases are TGTGCCATCAGTTCGACTAGCGGGCGACTTCCGAACACCGGGGAGCTGTTTTTT.

About this clone itself: This sample also contains other DNA sequences that code for the same CDR3. The chain carries TRBV28 and TRBJ2-7; D gene ambiguous. Germline CDR1 is MDHEN and CDR2 is SYDVKM. Trimming pared 2 bases from V and 3 bases from J, leaving 5 bases between. This CDR3 contains 12 residues. CDR3 nucleotide sequence: TGTGCCAGCAGTTTAGGGGACTACGAGCAGTACTTC. As protein: CASSLGDYEQYF. Combining the CDR3 with reference TRBV28 and TRBJ2-7 gives the whole variable domain DVKVTQSSRYLVKRTGEKVFLECVQDMDHENMFWYRQDPGLGLRLIYFSYDVKMKEKGDIPEGYSVSREKKERFSLILESASTNQTSMYLCASSLGDYEQYFGPGTRLTVT.

The genes are TRBV5-6 and TRBJ2-1; the D is unclear. CDR3 length equals 17 residues. Trimming left V 2 bases short and J 0 bases short, with 15 bases between. From germline, CDR1 is SGHDT and CDR2 YYEEEE. As DNA, the CDR3 is TGTGCCAGCAGCTTTTTCCTCTACGAGCGCTCCTACAATGAGCAGTTCTTC. This sequence encodes CASSFFLYERSYNEQFF.

The CDR3 nucleotides are TGTGCCAGCAGCTTGAGCGGGGCCTACAATGAGCAGTTCTTC. This encodes CASSLSGAYNEQFF. This chain joins TRBV7-3 and TRBJ2-1, with 7 bases matching TRBD2. This CDR3 spans 14 amino acids. Germline V gene lookup returns CDR1 SGHTA and CDR2 FQGTGA. The ends lost 3 bases at V and 2 bases at J; junction bases unmatched: 1.

This chain connects TRBV5-4 to TRBJ2-6; D gene ambiguous. CDR3 length: 15 residues. Germline lookup yields CDR1 SGHNT and CDR2 YYREEE (reference sequence). The V gene lost 1 base and the J gene lost 0 bases, with 5 bases spanning the gap. In DNA, the CDR3 is TGTGCCAGCAGCTTGCAGGACTCTGGGGCCAACGTCCTGACTTTC. Translation gives CASSLQDSGANVLTF.

V is TRBV27 and J is TRBJ2-2, with 12 bases lining up with TRBD1. The germline V gene has CDR1 MNHEY and CDR2 SMNVEV (reference sequence). Trimming removed 6 bases from V and 3 bases from J; junction bases left unmatched: 5. The CDR3 runs to 16 residues. CDR3 DNA: TGTGCCAGCAGGGCAGGGACAGGGGGCGACACCGGGGAGCTGTTTTTT. Translation: CASRAGTGGDTGELFF.

The chain uses TRBV2 and TRBJ2-3, with TRBD2 matching over 8 bases. The CDR3 runs 14 residues. From germline, CDR1 is SNHLY and CDR2 FYNNEI. Trimming took 6 bases from V and 3 from J; bases not matched to a gene: 5. In nucleotides, the CDR3 is TGTGCCAGCAGGTTAGCGGGGTTTACAGATACGCAGTATTTT. Protein sequence: CASRLAGFTDTQYF.

The CDR3 nucleotides read TGTGCCAGCAGTTACCAAAATGAAAAACTGTTTTTT. It translates to CASSYQNEKLFF. The V call is TRBV6-6, the J call TRBJ1-4; D remains ambiguous. V was trimmed by 2 bases and J by 5 bases, leaving 3 bases between them. CDR1 and CDR2 (germline): MNHNY, SVGAGI (reference sequence). The CDR3 is made up of 12 amino acids.